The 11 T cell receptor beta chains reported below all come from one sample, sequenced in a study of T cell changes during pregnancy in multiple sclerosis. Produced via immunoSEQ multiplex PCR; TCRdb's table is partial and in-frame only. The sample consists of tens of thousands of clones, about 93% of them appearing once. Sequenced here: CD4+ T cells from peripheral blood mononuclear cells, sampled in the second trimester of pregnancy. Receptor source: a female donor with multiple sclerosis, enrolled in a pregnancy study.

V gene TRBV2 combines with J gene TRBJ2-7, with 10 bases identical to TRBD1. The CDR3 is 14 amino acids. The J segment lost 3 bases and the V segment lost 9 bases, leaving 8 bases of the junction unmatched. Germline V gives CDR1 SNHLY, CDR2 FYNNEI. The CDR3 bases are TGTGCCAGACAAACGGGACAGGGGTTCTACGAGCAGTACTTC. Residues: CARQTGQGFYEQYF.

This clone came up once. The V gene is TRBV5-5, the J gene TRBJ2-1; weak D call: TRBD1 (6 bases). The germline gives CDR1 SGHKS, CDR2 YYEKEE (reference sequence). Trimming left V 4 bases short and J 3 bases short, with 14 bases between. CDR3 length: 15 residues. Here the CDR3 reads CASSHRDTYYNEQFF. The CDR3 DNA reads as TGTGCCAGCAGCCACCGGGACACCTACTACAATGAGCAGTTCTTC.

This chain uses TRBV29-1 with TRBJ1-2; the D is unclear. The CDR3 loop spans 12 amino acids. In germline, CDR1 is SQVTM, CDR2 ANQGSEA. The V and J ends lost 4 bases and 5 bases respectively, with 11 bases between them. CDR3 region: CSVAQANYGYTF. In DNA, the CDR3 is TGCAGCGTTGCTCAGGCAAATTATGGCTACACCTTC.

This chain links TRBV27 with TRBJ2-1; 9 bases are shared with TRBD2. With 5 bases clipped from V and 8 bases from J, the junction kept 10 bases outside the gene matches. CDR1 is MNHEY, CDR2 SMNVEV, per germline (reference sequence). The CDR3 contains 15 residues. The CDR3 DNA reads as TGTGCCAGCAGTCCCTCGGGACTAGCCAAGGATGAGCAGTTCTTC. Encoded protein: CASSPSGLAKDEQFF.

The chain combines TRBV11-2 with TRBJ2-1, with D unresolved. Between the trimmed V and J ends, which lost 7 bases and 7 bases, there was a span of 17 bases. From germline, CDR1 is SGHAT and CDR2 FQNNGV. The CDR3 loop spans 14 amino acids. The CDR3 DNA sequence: TGTGCCAGCAAGGTTACGACTGCTGCTAATGAGCAGTTCTTC. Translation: CASKVTTAANEQFF.

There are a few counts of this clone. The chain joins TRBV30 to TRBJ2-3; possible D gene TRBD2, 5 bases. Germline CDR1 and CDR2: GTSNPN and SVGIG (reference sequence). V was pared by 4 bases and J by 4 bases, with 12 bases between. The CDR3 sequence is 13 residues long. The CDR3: CAWNEGAPDTQYF. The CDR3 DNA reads TGTGCCTGGAACGAGGGAGCGCCAGATACGCAGTATTTT. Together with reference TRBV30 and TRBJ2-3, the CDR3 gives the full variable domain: SQTIHQWPATLVQPVGSPLSLECTVEGTSNPNLYWYRQAAGRGLQLLFYSVGIGQISSEVPQNLSASRPQDRQFILSSKKLLLSDSGFYLCAWNEGAPDTQYFGPGTRLTVL.

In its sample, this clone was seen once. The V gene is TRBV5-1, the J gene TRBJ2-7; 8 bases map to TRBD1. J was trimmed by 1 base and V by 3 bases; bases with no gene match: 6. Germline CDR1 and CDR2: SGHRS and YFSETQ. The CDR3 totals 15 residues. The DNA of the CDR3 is TGCGCCAGCAGCTCGACAGGGGACATTTCCTACGAGCAGTACTTC. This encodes CASSSTGDISYEQYF.

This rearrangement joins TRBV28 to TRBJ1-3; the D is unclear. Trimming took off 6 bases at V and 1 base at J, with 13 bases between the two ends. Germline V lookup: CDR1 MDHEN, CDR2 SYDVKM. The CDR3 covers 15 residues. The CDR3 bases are TGTGCCAGCAGCTTCAGCGGCTATTCTGGAAACACCATATATTTT. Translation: CASSFSGYSGNTIYF.

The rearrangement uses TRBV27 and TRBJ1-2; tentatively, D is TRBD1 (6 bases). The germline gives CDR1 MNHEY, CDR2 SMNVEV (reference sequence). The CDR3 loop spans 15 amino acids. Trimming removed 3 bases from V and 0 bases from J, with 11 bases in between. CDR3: CASSFSGAANYGYTF. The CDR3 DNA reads TGTGCCAGCAGTTTCTCAGGGGCAGCTAACTATGGCTACACCTTC.

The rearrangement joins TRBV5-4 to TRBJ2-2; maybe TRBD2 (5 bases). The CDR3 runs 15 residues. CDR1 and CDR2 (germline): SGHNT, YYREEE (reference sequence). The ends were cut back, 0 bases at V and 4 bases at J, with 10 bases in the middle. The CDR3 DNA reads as TGTGCCAGCAGCTTGGACCCGGGATCCACCGGGGAGCTGTTTTTT. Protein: CASSLDPGSTGELFF.

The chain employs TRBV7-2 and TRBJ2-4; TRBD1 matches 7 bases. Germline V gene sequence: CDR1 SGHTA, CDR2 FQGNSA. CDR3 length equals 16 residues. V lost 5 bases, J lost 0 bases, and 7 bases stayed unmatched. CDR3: CASSPQTGLAKNIQYF. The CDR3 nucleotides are TGTGCCAGCAGCCCCCAGACAGGGCTAGCCAAAAACATTCAGTACTTC.